Below are 7 T cell receptor beta chains sequenced from a single sample in a study of shared clonotypes between healthy human individuals. The method was immunoSEQ multiplex PCR; TCRdb's version includes in-frame clones alone and lacks a portion of them. The sample shows 1.5 million to 1.9 million clones, 95% to 99% of them seen only once. Sequencing was performed on naive CD4+ T cells sorted from blood. Documented subset: CD45RA+ positively selected. Receptor source: a man aged 30 to 39 in good health.

The V call is TRBV14, the J call TRBJ2-1; D perhaps matches TRBD2 (5 bases). The CDR3 is 13 residues long. CDR1 and CDR2 (germline): SGHDN, FVKESK. V was shortened by 1 base and J by 9 bases, with 10 bases between the two germline ends. CDR3 in amino acids: CASSQVISGEQFF. In nucleotides, the CDR3 is TGTGCCAGCAGCCAAGTTATCAGCGGTGAGCAGTTCTTC. Looking up the rest from reference TRBV14 and TRBJ2-1 gives the full variable domain: EAGVTQFPSHSVIEKGQTVTLRCDPISGHDNLYWYRRVMGKEIKFLLHFVKESKQDESGMPNNRFLAERTGGTYSTLKVQPAELEDSGVYFCASSQVISGEQFFGPGTRLTVL.

This clone was detected only once. The chain couples TRBV18 to TRBJ2-7; 7 bases map to TRBD1. The CDR3 loop spans 16 amino acids. V shed 3 bases, J shed 0 bases, and the junction held 8 bases outside the gene matches. Looked up from germline, CDR1 is KGHSH and CDR2 is LQKENI. CDR3 region: CASSPNRQGASYEQYF. Written as DNA, the CDR3 is TGTGCCAGCTCACCCAATAGACAGGGTGCCTCCTACGAGCAGTACTTC.

The chain is built from TRBV2 and TRBJ2-7, with D possibly matching TRBD2 (5 bases). The V and J ends lost 7 bases and 0 bases respectively, with 10 bases between them. The germline CDR1 and CDR2 sequences are SNHLY and FYNNEI. The CDR3 is 13 amino acids. The chain's CDR3 is CASKIGSSYEQYF. The CDR3 DNA reads as TGTGCCAGCAAGATTGGGAGCTCCTACGAGCAGTACTTC.

The rearrangement joins TRBV27 to TRBJ1-4; D is possibly TRBD1 (5 bases). V lost 2 bases and J lost 7, with 8 bases in between. CDR3 length: 13 residues. The germline V gene encodes CDR1 MNHEY and CDR2 SMNVEV (reference sequence). Written as DNA, the CDR3 is TGTGCCAGCAGTTTAATAGGGGTTGAAAAACTGTTTTTT. It encodes CASSLIGVEKLFF.

Notes on this clone: Because the CDR3's place on the DNA is in doubt, the DNA is left out and the CDR3 is given as listed by TCRdb. V and J are TRBV15 and TRBJ1-2. Germline CDR1 and CDR2: LNHNV and YYDKDF (reference sequence). The CDR3 is 15 amino acids in total, end residues counted. CDR3 region: CATSSSGRNGRGYTF.

This rearrangement joins TRBV28 to TRBJ2-2, with 10 bases that match TRBD2. Looked up from germline, CDR1 is MDHEN and CDR2 is SYDVKM. The CDR3 is 16 amino acids. The ends lost 3 bases at V and 5 bases at J; junction bases unmatched: 6. CDR3 residues: CASSLSGRARTGELFF. The CDR3 DNA reads as TGTGCCAGCAGTTTGAGCGGGAGGGCTCGGACCGGGGAGCTGTTTTTT.

This chain links TRBV5-3 with TRBJ1-1, with D tentatively TRBD1 (6 bases). TRBV5-3 is sorted into the ORF group, with uncertain function. The V and J ends lost 4 bases and 8 bases respectively, with 21 bases between them. The CDR3 covers 15 residues. The CDR3 reads CARSNLTGGRSEAFF. In DNA, the CDR3 is TGTGCCAGAAGCAATTTGACAGGAGGTAGAAGCGAAGCTTTCTTT.